This note documents a single TCR beta chain sequence. CDR1 and CDR2 (germline): SGHAT, FQNNGV. This CDR3 is 17 amino acids long. V dropped 1 base and J dropped 3; count of bases not matched to a gene: 7. This sample is drawn from a study of blood T cell repertoires in COVID-19. Sequenced by immunoSEQ multiplex PCR; TCRdb stores in-frame clones only, minus some. This repertoire shows some 210,000 clones, 89% found once; its top ten account for around 6.5%. The TCR comes from a man in his sixties who had recovered from COVID-19. The gene calls are TRBV11-2 and TRBJ2-5; TRBD2 matches at 11 bases. What was sequenced was peripheral blood. The CDR3 protein is CASSLGASGGLEETQYF. CDR3 bases: TGTGCCAGCAGCTTAGGCGCTAGCGGGGGGCTAGAAGAGACCCAGTACTTC.